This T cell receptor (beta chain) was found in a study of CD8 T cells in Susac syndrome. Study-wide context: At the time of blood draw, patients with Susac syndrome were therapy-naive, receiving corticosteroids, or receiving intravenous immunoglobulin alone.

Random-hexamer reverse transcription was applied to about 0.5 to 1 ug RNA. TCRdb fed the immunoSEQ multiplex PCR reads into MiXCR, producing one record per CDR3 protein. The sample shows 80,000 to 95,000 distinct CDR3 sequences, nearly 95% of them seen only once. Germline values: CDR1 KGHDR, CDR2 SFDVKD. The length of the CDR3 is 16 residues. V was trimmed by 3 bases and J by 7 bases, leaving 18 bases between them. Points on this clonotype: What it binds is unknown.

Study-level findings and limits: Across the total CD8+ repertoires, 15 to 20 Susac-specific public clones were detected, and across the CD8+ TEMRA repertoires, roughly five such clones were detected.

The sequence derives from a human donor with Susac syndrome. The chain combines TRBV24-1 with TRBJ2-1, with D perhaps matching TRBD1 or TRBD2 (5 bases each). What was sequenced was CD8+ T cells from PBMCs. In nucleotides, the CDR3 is TGTGCCACCAGTGATCCCCTCCAAGGGAGACAGAATGAGCAGTTCTTC. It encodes CATSDPLQGRQNEQFF.